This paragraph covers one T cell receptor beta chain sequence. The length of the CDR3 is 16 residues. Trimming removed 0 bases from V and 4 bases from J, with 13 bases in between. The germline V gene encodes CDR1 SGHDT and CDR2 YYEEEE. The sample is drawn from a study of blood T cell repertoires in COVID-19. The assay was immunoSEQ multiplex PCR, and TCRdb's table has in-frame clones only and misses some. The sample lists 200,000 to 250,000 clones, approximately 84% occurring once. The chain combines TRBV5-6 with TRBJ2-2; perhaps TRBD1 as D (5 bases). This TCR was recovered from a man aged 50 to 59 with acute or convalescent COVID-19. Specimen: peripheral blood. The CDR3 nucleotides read TGTGCCAGCAGCTTGGTTGTCAGGGAAGGCACCGGGGAGCTGTTTTTT. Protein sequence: CASSLVVREGTGELFF.